The 10 T cell receptor beta chains given below trace back to one sample, sequenced in a study of tumor-infiltrating lymphocytes in primary liver carcinoma. RNA and DNA were co-extracted from around 18-30 mg of unsorted bulk tissue. TCR beta cDNA was prepared out of 450 to 500 ng total RNA by means of a constant-region primer. Libraries for TCR beta were built through three nested multiplex PCR rounds, which together made up a slightly modified ARM-PCR procedure. Forward primers for TRBV1-TRBV30 and a C-beta reverse primer served the first two PCR rounds, at about 10 cycles each. TCRdb fed the multiplex PCR reads into MiXCR, producing one record per CDR3 protein. This table has 80,000 or so distinct CDR3 sequences, 71% appearing once. Material: liver tumor tissue from sampling region 4. Subset: tumor region T4, right-lateral pole. The receptor set was obtained from a woman in her fifties or sixties with primary liver carcinoma and hepatitis B virus infection.

V usage is TRBV29-1 and J usage is TRBJ1-2, with D possibly matching TRBD1 (5 bases). The CDR3 contains 12 residues. Germline lookup yields CDR1 SQVTM and CDR2 ANQGSEA. The DNA of the CDR3 is TGCAGAGTCGGGGCGGAGGGCTGTGGCTACACCTTC. This encodes CRVGAEGCGYTF.

Regarding this clonotype: This may arise from a read error, as a much more abundant clone is one base away. V gene TRBV5-1 combines with J gene TRBJ2-4, with 9 bases that match TRBD1. This CDR3 comprises 18 residues. Per the germline V gene, CDR1 is SGHRS and CDR2 is YFSETQ. Trimming took 4 bases from V and 0 from J; bases not matched to a gene: 11. CDR3 amino acids: CASSQGQGTTGAKNIQYF. In DNA form, the CDR3 reads TGCGCCAGCAGCCAAGGACAGGGGACTACCGGAGCCAAAAACATTCAGTACTTC.

As to this clonotype: Given a much more abundant clone one base away, this may be a read error. The conserved phenylalanine or tryptophan normally closing the CDR3 is absent here, so this likely arose from a read error. The chain carries TRBV10-3 and TRBJ2-1; TRBD2 matches 9 bases. This CDR3 spans 16 amino acids. With 2 bases clipped from V and 7 bases from J, the junction kept 9 bases outside the gene matches. Germline CDR1 is ENHRY and CDR2 is SYGVKD. CDR3 coding DNA: TGTGCCATCAGTGAGGGTAGCGGGAGCGGTGATAATGAGCAGTTCATC. This gives the protein CAISEGSGSGDNEQFI.

Remarks on this clonotype: One end of the junction does not line up with germline, which may come from a read error. V usage is TRBV29-1 and J usage is TRBJ2-7; 7 positions agree with TRBD2. CDR1 SQVTM and CDR2 ANQGSEA come from the germline V gene. This CDR3 is built from 14 residues. This CDR3 is CSVAGTIDSYEKYF. The CDR3 DNA follows: TGTAGCGTTGCCGGGACTATCGACTCCTACGAGAAGTACTTC.

As to this clonotype: A junction boundary mismatches the germline segment, possibly from a read error. The gene calls are TRBV6-1 and TRBJ2-7, with a possible D match to TRBD1 (6 bases). This CDR3 is 11 amino acids long. Germline CDR1 reads MNHNS; CDR2 reads SASEGT. CDR3 loop: CASSYRDEQHF. DNA of the CDR3: TGCGCCAGCAGTTACAGGGACGAGCAGCACTTC.

Turning to this clonotype: The junction departs from germline at one end; a sequencing error may be responsible. The chain combines TRBV11-2 with TRBJ2-1, with TRBD2 matching over 7 bases. CDR1 is SGHAT and CDR2 is FQNNGV in the germline V gene. The CDR3 spans 17 residues. This CDR3 reads CTSSLGLVVGGPNEQFF. The CDR3 coding sequence is TGTACCAGCAGCTTAGGTCTGGTAGTGGGAGGGCCTAATGAGCAGTTCTTC.

Details on this clonotype: The final CDR3 position lacks the conserved phenylalanine or tryptophan, pointing to a likely read error. The chain recombines TRBV14 with TRBJ2-5; a weak D match, TRBD2 (5 bases). V shed 4 bases and J shed 4 bases, with 10 bases lying between them. The CDR3 length is 13 residues. Germline lookup yields CDR1 SGHDN and CDR2 FVKESK. CDR3: CASSPGNGETQYS. The CDR3 bases are TGTGCCAGCAGCCCCGGGAATGGAGAGACCCAGTACTCC.

Comments on this clonotype: The junction departs from the called germline gene at one end, perhaps through a read error. As DNA, the CDR3 is TGTGCCAGCAGCCCAGGGGGACCCGACTCTGGGGTCAACGTCCTGACTTTC. This translates into CASSPGGPDSGVNVLTF. The chain has TRBV4-2 and TRBJ2-6, with TRBD1 identical over 7 bases. The CDR3 covers 17 residues. The germline CDR1 and CDR2 sequences are LGHNA and YNFKEQ.

The chain links TRBV9 to TRBJ2-6; D gene unclear. V dropped 4 bases and J dropped 0 bases, with 14 bases sitting between them. CDR3 size: 17 residues. Germline V gene sequence: CDR1 SGDLS, CDR2 YYNGEE. CDR3 region: CASSPRSQVSGANVLTF. DNA of the CDR3: TGTGCCAGCAGCCCCCGTTCGCAGGTCTCTGGGGCCAACGTCCTGACTTTC.

Note on this clonotype: The junction differs from germline at one of its ends, possibly a read error. The rearrangement uses TRBV7-6 and TRBJ2-3, with a weak D call TRBD2 (7 bases). The CDR3 is 15 amino acids. Germline CDR1 SGHVS, CDR2 FNYEAQ. This CDR3 reads CASSLVGGATDTQYF. The CDR3 DNA follows: TGTGCCAGCAGCTTAGTGGGGGGGGCCACAGATACGCAGTACTTT.